This T cell receptor beta chain was found in a study of regulatory dendritic cells for organ transplantation. Measured with immunoSEQ multiplex PCR; TCRdb has only the in-frame clones, and not every one. The sample has under 9,000 clones, roughly 64% seen once. The CDR3 has 17 residues. Unmatched junction bases numbered 6, after V lost 0 bases and J lost 3 bases. Germline V gives CDR1 SGHNT, CDR2 YENEEA. In this sample, this clone turned up a few times. Its specificity is unknown. Sorted subsets were CFSE-labeled and cultured approximately 5 days with allogeneic dendritic cells. This receptor was taken from a human donor in good health. The sequenced sample was memory CD4+ T cells from blood cultured with dendritic cells. Indicated subset: CD45RO+ memory T cells. This chain joins TRBV11-3 and TRBJ2-1; 9 positions match TRBD2. DNA for the CDR3: TGTGCCAGCAGCTTAGACACAGGACTAGCGTTCTACAATGAGCAGTTCTTC. Residues: CASSLDTGLAFYNEQFF.